This T cell receptor beta chain was sequenced for a study of radiation and T cells in renal cell carcinoma. General study results and limits: Pretreatment tumor biopsies were lacking, so baseline clonotypes are unknown. From baseline, blood top tumor clonotypes peaked at 2 weeks post-radiation.

About this clone: Its matching antigen is unknown.

Time point indicated: baseline pretreatment blood. Noted treatment: 15 Gy SBRT to primary tumor, nephrectomy 4 weeks later. Blood was sampled at baseline, 2 weeks and 4 weeks after SBRT. This renal cell carcinoma was of the clear cell type. The CDR3 covers 15 residues. With 4 bases removed from V and 1 base from J, the gap between germline ends came to 14 bases. Germline V lookup: CDR1 SGHRS, CDR2 YFSETQ. Here immunoSEQ multiplex PCR was the method, and the copy in TCRdb shows in-frame clones only, minus some. Here the sample spans about 21,000 clones, around 80% being singletons. The starting material was blood, obtained from a patient whose treatment included radiotherapy and nephrectomy. V usage is TRBV5-1 and J usage is TRBJ1-1; D perhaps matches TRBD1 (6 bases). The receptor was isolated from a man in his fifties or sixties with renal cell carcinoma. CDR3 sequence: CASSPGRGWNTEAFF. The CDR3 region has the DNA TGCGCCAGCAGCCCCGGAAGGGGGTGGAACACTGAAGCTTTCTTT. Full variable domain (outside the CDR3, taken from reference TRBV5-1 and TRBJ1-1): KAGVTQTPRYLIKTRGQQVTLSCSPISGHRSVSWYQQTPGQGLQFLFEYFSETQRNKGNFPGRFSGRQFSNSRSEMNVSTLELGDSALYLCASSPGRGWNTEAFFGQGTRLTVV.